The present T cell receptor (beta chain) was sequenced within a study of shared clonotypes between healthy human individuals. Assay used: immunoSEQ multiplex PCR; TCRdb lists only in-frame clones, some missing. The top ten hold more than 1.5% of the sample, which has about 2.1 million clones, 90% to 95% seen once. Terminally differentiated effector memory CD45RA+ cells were excluded from the naive CD8 cells, which were CD45RO-negative and positively selected for CCR7. CDR3 length equals 15 residues. V was cut by 3 bases and J by 4 bases, with 12 bases left in between. Germline loops: CDR1 LNHDA, CDR2 SQIVND (reference sequence).

The sample consisted of naive CD8+ T cells from PBMCs. The chain combines TRBV19 with TRBJ2-2; a possible D gene is TRBD2 (6 bases). The receptor's source is a man younger than 30 in good health. Some clones in this sample may be carry-over from other donors' samples. The CDR3, as DNA: TGTGCCAGTAGTATGGGCGGAGGGAGCACCGGGGAGCTGTTTTTT. This gives the protein CASSMGGGSTGELFF.